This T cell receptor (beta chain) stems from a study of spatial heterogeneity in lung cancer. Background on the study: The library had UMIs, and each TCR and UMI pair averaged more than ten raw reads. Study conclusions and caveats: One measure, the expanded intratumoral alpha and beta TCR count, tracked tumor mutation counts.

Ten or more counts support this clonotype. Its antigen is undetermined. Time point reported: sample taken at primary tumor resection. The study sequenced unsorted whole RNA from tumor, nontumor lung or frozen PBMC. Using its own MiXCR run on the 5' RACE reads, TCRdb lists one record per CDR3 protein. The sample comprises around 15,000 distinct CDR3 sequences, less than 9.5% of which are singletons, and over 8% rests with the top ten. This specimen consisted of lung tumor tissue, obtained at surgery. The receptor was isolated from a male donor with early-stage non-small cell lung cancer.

In DNA form, the CDR3 reads TGTGCCAGCAGCCGGATCCGGGGTAACACTGAAGCTTTCTTT. Translated: CASSRIRGNTEAFF. The rearrangement joins TRBV5-4 to TRBJ1-1; D gene uncertain. V was shortened by 4 bases and J by 2 bases, with 12 bases between the two germline ends. Germline CDR1 and CDR2: SGHNT and YYREEE (reference sequence). The CDR3 has 14 residues.